Shown below are 18 T cell receptor beta chains from a single sample sequenced in a study of blood T cells in healthy people across ages (dated by TCRdb to the mid-2010s). The receptor library was made with 5' RACE. TCRdb records Illumina HiSeq 2500 as the sequencer. A second PCR of about 7 to 12 cycles was run with a J-beta primer mix and a sample-barcoded 5' primer. TCRdb's own reprocessing of the public reads used fastp at Q25 and MiXCR and kept productive beta chains. Rows with one shared CDR3 protein collapse into an entry with the most common genes and DNA. A total of hundreds of thousands of distinct CDR3 sequences appear in this sample, approximately 49% of them only once. Jointly, the top ten make up over 10% of the sample. Sequenced sample: blood. These receptors originate from a man aged 30-40 years in good health.

This clonotype was observed once. This sequence joins TRBV27 and TRBJ2-1; D is perhaps TRBD2 (6 bases). This CDR3 comprises 15 residues. V was cut by 2 bases and J by 10 bases, with 18 bases left in between. The germline V gene encodes CDR1 MNHEY and CDR2 SMNVEV (reference sequence). The CDR3 sequence is CASSLSPGVLGEQFF. CDR3 in DNA: TGTGCCAGCAGTTTAAGTCCGGGGGTCCTAGGGGAGCAGTTCTTC.

This chain connects TRBV12-3 or TRBV12-4 to TRBJ1-5; tentatively, D is TRBD1 (6 bases). Trimming took 5 bases from V and 6 from J, leaving 14 bases between them. This CDR3 has 14 amino acids. The CDR3 loop reads CASSPSGVGQPQHF. The CDR3 DNA reads TGTGCCAGCAGTCCCTCAGGGGTTGGTCAGCCCCAGCATTTT.

The rearrangement joins TRBV25-1 to TRBJ2-3; 10 bases are a match to TRBD1. V shed 6 bases and J 5 bases; nucleotides not matched to a gene: 8. The CDR3 runs 15 residues. Germline V gives CDR1 MGHDK, CDR2 SYGVNS. For the CDR3, the DNA is TGTGCCAGCAGGGCCGGGACAGGGGTGGGAGATACGCAGTATTTT. Protein sequence: CASRAGTGVGDTQYF.

This chain links TRBV10-3 with TRBJ1-2; maybe TRBD1 (5 bases). Germline lookup yields CDR1 ENHRY and CDR2 SYGVKD. Trimming pared 4 bases from V and 5 bases from J, leaving 14 bases between. There are 14 residues in the CDR3. The CDR3 loop reads CAISGFRDGYGYTF. In DNA form, the CDR3 reads TGTGCCATCAGTGGTTTCAGGGACGGTTATGGCTACACCTTC.

This clonotype came up many times. A read error may account for a junction end that differs from germline. J is TRBJ2-5 and V is TRBV5-1; TRBD1 matches at 7 bases. In germline, CDR1 is SGHRS, CDR2 YFSETQ. The CDR3 sequence is 14 residues long. The CDR3, as DNA: TGTGCCAGCAGTTTCCGGGACAGCCAAGAGACCCAGTACTTC. It yields the protein CASSFRDSQETQYF.

A few counts support this clonotype. The chain uses TRBV27 and TRBJ2-7; D remains unclear. This CDR3 spans 14 amino acids. CDR1 and CDR2 from the germline V gene are MNHEY and SMNVEV (reference sequence). The V gene lost 2 bases and the J gene lost 0 bases, with 8 bases spanning the gap. The CDR3 reads CASSLQADSYEQYF. CDR3 in DNA: TGTGCCAGCAGTTTACAGGCGGACTCCTACGAGCAGTACTTC.

This clonotype was found once. The chain joins TRBV2 to TRBJ1-5, with 9 nucleotides matching TRBD1. V dropped 6 bases and J dropped 1; count of bases not matched to a gene: 7. The CDR3 extends over 16 amino acids. CDR1 is SNHLY, CDR2 FYNNEI, per germline. CDR3 residues: CASREGTGTSNQPQHF. In DNA, the CDR3 is TGTGCCAGCAGGGAGGGGACAGGGACCAGCAATCAGCCCCAGCATTTT.

The chain is built from TRBV5-1 and TRBJ2-3; tentatively, D is TRBD2 (7 bases). Per germline, CDR1 SGHRS and CDR2 YFSETQ. The CDR3 spans 17 residues. Trimming cost V 0 bases and J 6 bases, with 20 bases left between them. CDR3 in DNA: TGCGCCAGCAGCTTGGGGGCGCGGGGGCCCTCGGGGGATACGCAGTATTTT. This translates into CASSLGARGPSGDTQYF.

This rearrangement joins TRBV4-3 to TRBJ2-1; 9 nucleotides align to TRBD1. The CDR3 is 14 residues long. V dropped 3 bases and J dropped 7; count of bases not matched to a gene: 4. Germline V gene lookup returns CDR1 LGHNA and CDR2 YSLEER. The CDR3: CASSHGTGINEQFF. CDR3 sequence (DNA): TGCGCCAGCAGCCATGGGACAGGGATTAATGAGCAGTTCTTC.

A few counts support this clonotype. This sequence joins TRBV12-3 or TRBV12-4 and TRBJ1-5; D is possibly TRBD1 (5 bases). The CDR3 runs to 15 residues. V was pared by 3 bases and J by 1 base, with 10 bases between. As DNA, the CDR3 is TGTGCCAGCAGTTTGCCAGGGCAAAGCAATCAGCCCCAGCATTTT. It encodes CASSLPGQSNQPQHF.

This clonotype was counted between two and nine times. The chain uses TRBV5-1 and TRBJ1-4; D might be TRBD1 (5 bases). There are 15 residues in the CDR3. The V end lost 4 bases, the J end lost 4 bases, and 14 bases lay between the germline ends. Germline CDR1 is SGHRS and CDR2 is YFSETQ. The CDR3 nucleotides are TGCGCCAGCAGCAGGGACTTCCGCTTTAATGAAAAACTGTTTTTT. Translation: CASSRDFRFNEKLFF.

The chain joins TRBV6-6 to TRBJ2-1, with TRBD2 matching over 9 bases. V shed 5 bases and J 4 bases; nucleotides not matched to a gene: 6. This CDR3 has 15 amino acids. The germline CDR1 and CDR2 sequences are MNHNY and SVGAGI (reference sequence). As DNA, the CDR3 is TGTGCCAGCAGTGTTAGACTAGCGGTATACAATGAGCAGTTCTTC. Its translation: CASSVRLAVYNEQFF.

The chain couples TRBV20-1 to TRBJ1-6, with D possibly being TRBD1 (6 bases). The V gene's germline CDR1 is DFQATT and CDR2 SNEGSKA (reference sequence). V was trimmed by 6 bases and J by 6 bases, leaving 12 bases between them. This CDR3 has 13 amino acids. Here the CDR3 reads CSARDTTNSPLHF. For the CDR3, the DNA is TGCAGTGCACGGGACACTACTAATTCACCCCTCCACTTT.

In this sample, this clonotype turned up a few times. The rearrangement joins TRBV9 to TRBJ2-3; no clear D. The V gene lost 4 bases and the J gene lost 2 bases, with 17 bases spanning the gap. The CDR3 consists of 16 residues. Per germline, CDR1 SGDLS and CDR2 YYNGEE. CDR3 amino acids: CASSSQDGRSTDTQYF. CDR3 DNA sequence: TGTGCCAGCAGCTCCCAAGACGGGCGATCCACAGATACGCAGTATTTT.

This clonotype was counted only a few times. CDR3 residues: CASRGGLAGDNEQFF. In DNA form, the CDR3 reads TGTGCCAGCAGGGGTGGACTAGCGGGGGACAATGAGCAGTTCTTC. The chain couples TRBV2 to TRBJ2-1; 13 nucleotides align to TRBD2. The V gene's germline CDR1 is SNHLY and CDR2 FYNNEI. J gave up 5 bases and V 6 bases, and 4 bases lay outside the gene matches. This CDR3 has 15 residues.

The chain has TRBV12-3 or TRBV12-4 and TRBJ2-3, with TRBD2 identical over 7 bases. The V gene end was trimmed by 4 bases and the J gene end by 7 bases; junction bases not matched to a gene: 8. This CDR3 has 14 amino acids. The CDR3 loop is CASSSTSGANTQYF. CDR3 nucleotide sequence: TGTGCCAGCAGTTCAACAAGCGGGGCAAATACGCAGTATTTT.

This clonotype was detected only a few times. This rearrangement joins TRBV12-3 or TRBV12-4 to TRBJ2-1; TRBD2 aligns across 9 bases. V lost 8 bases and J lost 6; bases outside the gene matches: 14. This CDR3 region has 16 residues. CDR3 sequence reads: CASGDWSSGGINEQFF. The CDR3, as DNA: TGTGCCAGCGGTGACTGGTCAAGCGGGGGGATCAATGAGCAGTTCTTC.

The chain couples TRBV4-2 to TRBJ2-1; 9 nucleotides align to TRBD2. This CDR3 region has 17 residues. CDR1 is LGHNA, CDR2 YNFKEQ, per germline. V gave up 5 bases and J gave up 8 bases; unmatched junction bases: 16. This CDR3 is CASSDQRGGGALDEQFF. CDR3 sequence (DNA): TGTGCCAGCAGCGATCAGAGGGGCGGGGGGGCTTTAGATGAGCAGTTCTTC.